This TCR beta chain was obtained from a study of cytomegalovirus exposure and HLA in healthy donors. Study as a whole: In an earlier analysis, almost 120 million unique TCR beta sequences were found from about 179 million T cells.

The primer mix had 60 Vbeta and 13 Jbeta primers. Original processing methods: Later analysis identified tens of millions of unique TCR beta chains, some 10 million shared. The table came from immunoSEQ multiplex PCR; TCRdb's copy has only in-frame clones and leaves some out. V, J and clone size reflect that table, while D and trimming were determined from the DNA. The data hold about 200,000 clones, with roughly four fifths observed a single time. V gave up 6 bases and J gave up 2 bases; unmatched junction bases: 9. The CDR3 sequence is 15 residues long. Per germline, CDR1 SNHLY and CDR2 FYNNEI. As for this clone: Its antigen remains unknown.

Study outcomes and limitations: When analyzed later, a missense DCLRE1C variant was found to be linked to TCR beta V- and J-gene trimming.

The gene calls are TRBV2 and TRBJ1-2; 7 bases are shared with TRBD1. The sample consisted of PBMCs. The clonotype comes from a woman aged 40 to 50 in good health and CMV-seronegative. The CDR3, as DNA: TGTGCCAGCAGCGGAATCAGGGGGGAGAACTATGGCTACACCTTC. It translates to CASSGIRGENYGYTF.